The subject of this entry is one T cell receptor (beta chain). This CDR3 contains 14 residues. CDR1 and CDR2 (germline): ENHRY, SYGVKD. The data stem from a study of monozygotic twins with inflammatory bowel disease. Blood was drawn at under 3 ml per donor. Each UMI harboured a 6-nucleotide sample barcode and was appended via template switching. For both chains, the TCRalpha and TCRbeta cDNA went through two nested PCRs of around 15 and 9 cycles. TCRdb reprocessed the 5' RACE reads and reports one entry per CDR3 protein, with no DNA. This sample's clone table lists about 300,000 distinct CDR3 sequences.

The source material was blood. The rearrangement uses TRBV10-3 and TRBJ2-7. The TCR originated in a human donor with ulcerative colitis or Crohn's disease, or a healthy co-twin of an affected twin (not recorded which). The CDR3 loop is CAISESLVTYEQYF.